This entry concerns a single T cell receptor beta chain. This sample was taken from a study of blood T cell repertoires in COVID-19. Profiling relied on immunoSEQ multiplex PCR, and the TCRdb table lists in-frame clones only, not all of them. In the table there are 150,000 to 200,000 clones, around 88% of which are singletons. The CDR3 extends over 12 amino acids. Deletions cut 5 bases from V and 3 bases from J, with 6 bases between. Sequenced sample: peripheral blood. This receptor was taken from a woman aged 25 to 39 with acute or convalescent COVID-19. The V call is TRBV12-3 or TRBV12-4, the J call TRBJ2-3; no reliable D call. DNA for the CDR3: TGTGCCAGCAGTGGGCGTACAGATACGCAGTATTTT. It specifies CASSGRTDTQYF.